This record looks at one T cell receptor beta chain sequence and its context. V was pared by 1 base and J by 7 bases, with 17 bases between. Per germline, CDR1 SGHVS and CDR2 FQNEAQ. The CDR3 has 16 residues. This specimen belongs to a study of shared clonotypes between healthy human individuals. Produced via immunoSEQ multiplex PCR; TCRdb's table is partial and in-frame only. The sample lists 760,000 or so clones, about 97% occurring once. Naive CD8 populations comprised CD45RO-negative cells positively selected for CCR7, excluding terminally differentiated effector memory CD45RA+ cells. The sample comprised naive CD8+ T cells sorted from blood. The chain employs TRBV7-8 and TRBJ2-1; D is unclear. This TCR derives from a man aged 25 to 45 in good health. The CDR3 protein is CASSLVKGQALNEQFF. For the CDR3, the DNA is TGTGCCAGCAGCTTAGTTAAGGGTCAGGCGTTAAATGAGCAGTTCTTC.